The next 5 T cell receptor beta chains were all read from a single sample in a study of shared clonotypes between healthy human individuals. TCRdb's copy holds only in-frame clones and misses some; the assay was immunoSEQ multiplex PCR. Found here are 640,000 or so clones, more than 70% of them singletons; the top ten hold under 2%. The sample comprised memory CD4+ T cells sorted from blood. The subset is: CD45RA-negative fraction. These receptors originate from a woman in her 30s in good health.

The sample holds a few counts of this clone. The chain recombines TRBV27 with TRBJ2-1; 10 bases agree with TRBD2. This CDR3 comprises 13 residues. Trimming removed 3 bases from V and 14 bases from J; junction bases left unmatched: 7. Germline loops: CDR1 MNHEY, CDR2 SMNVEV (reference sequence). The CDR3 DNA reads TGTGCCAGCAGTTTTGGACTAGCGGTGAGGGAGTTCTTC. It yields the protein CASSFGLAVREFF.

Of note for this clone: Other DNA sequences in this sample translate to the same CDR3. The genes are TRBV10-3 and TRBJ1-1, with a possible D match to TRBD1 (5 bases). V gave up 3 bases and J gave up 1 base, with 6 bases separating them. Looked up from germline, CDR1 is ENHRY and CDR2 is SYGVKD. The CDR3 covers 13 residues. The CDR3 here is CAISDGGNTEAFF. Here the CDR3 DNA reads TGTGCCATCAGTGATGGGGGGAACACTGAAGCTTTCTTT.

V and J are TRBV27 and TRBJ1-1; maybe TRBD1 (5 bases). Germline V CDR1 and CDR2: MNHEY, SMNVEV (reference sequence). This CDR3 region has 13 residues. Trimming removed 4 bases from V and 8 bases from J, with 14 bases in between. The CDR3 region is CASSWAQRGEAFF. CDR3 nucleotides: TGTGCCAGCAGTTGGGCCCAACGGGGGGAAGCTTTCTTT.

The DNA for the CDR3 is TGTGCCAGCAGTTTTAGCGGGAGCGGCGAGCAGTACTTC. The encoded protein is CASSFSGSGEQYF. This rearrangement joins TRBV27 to TRBJ2-7, with 9 bases lining up with TRBD2. V shed 3 bases and J 6 bases; nucleotides not matched to a gene: 3. Germline V gives CDR1 MNHEY, CDR2 SMNVEV (reference sequence). The CDR3 is 13 residues long.

In this sample, this clone turned up many times. CDR3 sequence reads: CASSYSAGTGGQGYTF. In DNA, the CDR3 is TGTGCCAGCAGTTACTCGGCCGGGACAGGGGGCCAGGGCTACACCTTC. The chain employs TRBV6-5 and TRBJ1-2, with TRBD1 matching 12 bases. Per the germline V gene, CDR1 is MNHEY and CDR2 is SVGAGI. The CDR3 sequence is 16 residues long. The V and J ends lost 0 bases and 8 bases, in that order; junction bases with no gene match: 7.